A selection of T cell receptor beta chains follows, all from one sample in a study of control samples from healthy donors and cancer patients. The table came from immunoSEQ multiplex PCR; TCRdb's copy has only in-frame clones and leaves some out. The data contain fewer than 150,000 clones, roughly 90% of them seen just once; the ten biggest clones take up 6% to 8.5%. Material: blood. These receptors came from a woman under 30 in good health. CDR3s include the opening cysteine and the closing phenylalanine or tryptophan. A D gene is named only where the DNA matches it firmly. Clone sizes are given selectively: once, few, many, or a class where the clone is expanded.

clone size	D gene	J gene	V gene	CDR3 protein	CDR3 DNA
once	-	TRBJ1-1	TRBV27	CASSLSLDSLNTEAFF	TGTGCCAGCAGTCTCAGCCTCGACAGCTTGAACACTGAAGCTTTCTTT
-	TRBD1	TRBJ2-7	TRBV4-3	CASSQDHGGQGDTSYEQYF	TGCGCCAGCAGCCAAGATCATGGAGGACAGGGGGACACCTCCTACGAGCAGTACTTC
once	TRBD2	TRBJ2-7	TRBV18	CASSPRETSGGFHEQYF	TGTGCCAGCTCACCACGGGAGACTAGCGGGGGGTTTCACGAGCAGTACTTC
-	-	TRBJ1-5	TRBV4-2	CASSQATGQPQHF	TGTGCCAGCAGCCAAGCGACCGGACAGCCCCAGCATTTT
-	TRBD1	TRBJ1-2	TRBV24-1	CATRGASRDSRDRSYGYTF	TGTGCCACCAGGGGAGCATCGCGAGATTCTCGGGACAGGTCCTATGGCTACACCTTC
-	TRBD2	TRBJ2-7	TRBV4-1	CASSQVGRGQTLAYEQYF	TGCGCCAGCAGCCAGGTCGGGAGGGGCCAAACCTTAGCCTACGAGCAGTACTTC
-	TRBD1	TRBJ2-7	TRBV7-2	CASSPTGTGPYEQYF	TGTGCCAGCAGCCCAACCGGGACAGGGCCCTACGAGCAGTACTTC
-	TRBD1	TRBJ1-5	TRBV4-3	CASSQDLAAGGSNQPQHF	TGCGCCAGCAGCCAAGATCTGGCCGCAGGGGGGAGCAATCAGCCCCAGCATTTT
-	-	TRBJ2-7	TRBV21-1	CASSKYPSGGAYEQYF	TGTGCCAGCAGCAAATACCCTAGCGGGGGGGCCTACGAGCAGTACTTC
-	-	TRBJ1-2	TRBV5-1	CASSLRLLGGYTF	TGCGCCAGCAGCTTGAGGCTCTTGGGAGGCTACACCTTC
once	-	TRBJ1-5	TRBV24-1	CATSDSGVNQPQHF	TGTGCCACCAGTGACTCAGGGGTAAATCAGCCCCAGCATTTT
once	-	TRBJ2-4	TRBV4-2	CASSQDWAKNIQYF	TGTGCCAGCAGCCAAGATTGGGCCAAAAACATTCAGTACTTC
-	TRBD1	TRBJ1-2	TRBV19	CASSPRTGSNYGYTF	TGTGCCAGTAGTCCCCGGACAGGGAGTAACTATGGCTACACCTTC
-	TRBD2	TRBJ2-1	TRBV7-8	CASSLALAGGPESYNEQFF	TGTGCCAGCAGCTTAGCTTTAGCGGGGGGGCCGGAGTCCTACAATGAGCAGTTCTTC
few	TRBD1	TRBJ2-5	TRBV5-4	CASRSDRARGTQYF	TGTGCCAGCAGGTCAGACAGGGCACGGGGGACCCAGTACTTC
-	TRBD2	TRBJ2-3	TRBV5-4	CASSYRIAGSADTQYF	TGTGCCAGCAGCTACCGGATAGCGGGCAGTGCAGATACGCAGTATTTT
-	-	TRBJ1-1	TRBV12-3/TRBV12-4	CASSLEQAGRAFF	TGTGCCAGCAGTTTAGAACAGGCGGGGAGAGCTTTCTTT
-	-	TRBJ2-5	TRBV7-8	CASSFRQAAETQYF	TGTGCCAGCAGCTTCCGCCAGGCGGCAGAGACCCAGTACTTC
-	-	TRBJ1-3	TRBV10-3	CAISDPGQPVSGNTIYF	TGTGCCATCAGTGACCCCGGACAGCCAGTCTCTGGAAACACCATATATTTT
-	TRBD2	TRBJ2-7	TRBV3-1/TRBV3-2	CASSQATSGVTYEQYF	TGTGCCAGCAGCCAAGCGACTAGCGGGGTTACCTACGAGCAGTACTTC
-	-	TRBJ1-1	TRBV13	CASSVDTEAFF	TGTGCCAGCAGCGTGGACACTGAAGCTTTCTTT
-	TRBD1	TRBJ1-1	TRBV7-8	CASRNPGQGTEAFF	TGTGCCAGCCGCAACCCGGGACAGGGGACTGAAGCTTTCTTT
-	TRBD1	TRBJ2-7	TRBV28	CASSRNRGASYEQYF	TGTGCCAGCAGCAGGAACAGGGGGGCATCCTACGAGCAGTACTTC
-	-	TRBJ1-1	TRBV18	CASSPRARDTEAFF	TGTGCCAGCTCACCCAGGGCAAGGGACACTGAAGCTTTCTTT
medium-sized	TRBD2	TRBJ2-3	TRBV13	CASSFGTSGGTDTQYF	TGTGCCAGCAGCTTTGGGACTAGCGGGGGCACAGATACGCAGTATTTT
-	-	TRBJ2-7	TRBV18	CASSSNYEQYF	TGTGCCAGCTCATCTAATTACGAGCAGTACTTC
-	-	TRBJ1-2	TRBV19	CASSSGSGRYGYTF	TGTGCCAGTAGTAGTGGCTCTGGGAGGTATGGCTACACCTTC
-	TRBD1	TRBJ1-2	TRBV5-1	CASSLTGEGGYTF	TGCGCCAGCAGCTTAACAGGGGAGGGTGGCTACACCTTC
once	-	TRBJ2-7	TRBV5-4	CASSRDREGGEQYF	TGTGCCAGCAGCCGAGACAGGGAGGGGGGCGAGCAGTACTTC
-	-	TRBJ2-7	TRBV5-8	CASNRGLANNYEQYF	TGTGCCAGCAACCGGGGGCTAGCGAATAACTACGAGCAGTACTTC
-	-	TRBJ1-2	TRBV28	CASSRIGGPYGYTF	TGTGCCAGCAGTCGTATAGGGGGGCCCTATGGCTACACCTTC
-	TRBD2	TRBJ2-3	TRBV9	CASSPYSGRAPDTQYF	TGTGCCAGCAGCCCTTATAGCGGGAGGGCGCCAGATACGCAGTATTTT
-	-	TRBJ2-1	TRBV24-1	CATSDRGRNEQFF	TGTGCCACCAGTGACAGGGGTAGAAATGAGCAGTTCTTC
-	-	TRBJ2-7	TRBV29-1	CSVPGVGEQYF	TGCAGCGTTCCGGGGGTGGGAGAGCAGTACTTC
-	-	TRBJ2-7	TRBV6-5	CAVTGEPTYEQYF	TGTGCCGTCACAGGAGAGCCCACCTACGAGCAGTACTTC
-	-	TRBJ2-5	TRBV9	CASSVGGNQETQYF	TGTGCCAGCAGCGTAGGGGGGAATCAAGAGACCCAGTACTTC
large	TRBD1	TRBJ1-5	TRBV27	CASSPTGQGSWGNQPQHF	TGTGCCAGCAGTCCCACGGGACAGGGGAGTTGGGGCAATCAGCCCCAGCATTTT
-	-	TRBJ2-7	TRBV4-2	CASRPGGAFSYEQYF	TGTGCCAGCAGGCCAGGGGGGGCGTTTTCCTACGAGCAGTACTTC
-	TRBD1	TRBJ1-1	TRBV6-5	CASSYSGQGMSTEAFF	TGTGCCAGCAGTTACTCGGGACAGGGGATGAGCACTGAAGCTTTCTTT